This T cell receptor beta chain was obtained from a study of human T cells and chemical hapten exposure. Overall study context: Sensitization used 2% DPC on approximately 2 cm by approximately 2 cm upper inner arm skin. Chiefly women, the patients showed alopecia areata, totalis or universalis.

CDR1 and CDR2 (germline): ENHRY, SYGVKD. J gave up 5 bases and V 0 bases, and 3 bases lay outside the gene matches. The CDR3 is made up of 14 amino acids. Time point indicated: patch test 2, 6 weeks after DPC sensitization. Treatment described: therapeutic diphenylcyclopropenone sensitization with weekly scalp DPC. Blood sampling preceded each patch test application. People who gave samples had alopecia, were 18 to 70 years old, and were suitable for DPC. One entry per CDR3 protein results from TCRdb running MiXCR on the RACE reads. The repertoire holds over 70,000 distinct CDR3 sequences, with 8.5% as singletons.

This TCR was recovered from a woman aged 45-65 years with alopecia areata. Some clones in this sample may be carry-over from other donors' samples. This chain joins TRBV10-3 and TRBJ2-7, with TRBD1 matching over 8 bases. The sequenced sample was whole blood, obtained in connection with sensitization to the hapten diphenylcyclopropenone (DPC). The CDR3 DNA follows: TGTGCCATCAGTGAGTCCCAGGGGGCCGACGAGCAGTACTTC. Protein sequence: CAISESQGADEQYF.